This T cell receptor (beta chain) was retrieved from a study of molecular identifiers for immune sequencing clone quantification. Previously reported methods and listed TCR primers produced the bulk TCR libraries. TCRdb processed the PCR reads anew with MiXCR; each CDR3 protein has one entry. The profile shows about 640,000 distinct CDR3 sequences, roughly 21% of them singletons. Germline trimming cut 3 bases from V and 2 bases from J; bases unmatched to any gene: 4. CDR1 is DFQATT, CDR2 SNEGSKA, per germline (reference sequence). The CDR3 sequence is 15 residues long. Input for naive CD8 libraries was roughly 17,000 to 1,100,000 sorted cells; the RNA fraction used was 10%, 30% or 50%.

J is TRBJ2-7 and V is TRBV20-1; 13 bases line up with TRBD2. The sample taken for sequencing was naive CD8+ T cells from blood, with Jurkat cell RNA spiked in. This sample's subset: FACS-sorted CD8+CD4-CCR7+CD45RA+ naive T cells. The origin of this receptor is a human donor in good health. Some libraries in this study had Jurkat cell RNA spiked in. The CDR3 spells CSARWTSGSTYEQYF. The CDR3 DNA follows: TGCAGTGCTAGGTGGACTAGCGGGAGTACCTACGAGCAGTACTTC.